Following are 25 T cell receptor beta chains from one sample sequenced in a study of OX40 agonist ivuxolimab in advanced cancers. The protocol was immunoSEQ multiplex PCR, while the TCRdb copy is restricted to in-frame clones and leaves out a portion. The sample includes just over 70,000 clones, 84% of them seen just once. Sequences were derived from CD4+ or CD8+ T cells sorted from blood, sampled in a trial of the OX40 agonist ivuxolimab. These receptor sequences come from an adult with an advanced solid tumor such as melanoma, head and neck, liver or kidney cancer.

As to this clone: At one end, the junction sequence differs from germline, possibly due to a read error. V is TRBV7-7 and J is TRBJ2-5; the D gene is possibly TRBD1 (5 bases). There are 14 residues in the CDR3. Germline lookup yields CDR1 SSHAT and CDR2 FNYEAQ (reference sequence). In DNA, the CDR3 is TGTGCTAGCAGCTTAGGGCAGGGCGAAGGGACCCAGTACTTC. Translating it yields CASSLGQGEGTQYF.

The gene calls are TRBV7-9 and TRBJ2-3; 7 bases fit TRBD2. This CDR3 is 16 amino acids long. Losses at the gene ends were 5 bases for V and 4 bases for J; bases not matched to a gene: 12. Germline V gives CDR1 SEHNR, CDR2 FQNEAQ (reference sequence). DNA for the CDR3: TGTGCCAGCAGCAGCGGGGCAGGGAGAATGGCAGATACGCAGTATTTT. It encodes CASSSGAGRMADTQYF.

V and J are TRBV6-5 and TRBJ2-5; 10 bases map to TRBD2. Germline CDR1 reads MNHEY; CDR2 reads SVGAGI. After removal of 6 bases from V and 9 bases from J, the junction contained 13 bases not matched to a gene. The CDR3 spans 15 residues. The DNA for the CDR3 is TGTGCCAGCAGGCTTAGCGGGGGGCCCACTCGTCCCCAGTACTTC. As protein: CASRLSGGPTRPQYF.

V gene TRBV2 combines with J gene TRBJ1-3; the D gene is possibly TRBD1 (5 bases). The CDR3 has 17 residues. Trimming shortened V by 6 bases and J by 0 bases, and 18 bases separated the two germline ends. CDR1 SNHLY and CDR2 FYNNEI come from the germline V gene. CDR3 coding DNA: TGTGCCAGCAGCAACCAAGTCCGGAGGGGCTCTGGAAACACCATATATTTT. Translating gives CASSNQVRRGSGNTIYF.

This chain joins TRBV7-9 and TRBJ1-1; 7 nucleotides align to TRBD1. Germline CDR1 SEHNR, CDR2 FQNEAQ (reference sequence). This CDR3 spans 14 amino acids. V was pared by 5 bases and J by 5 bases, with 8 bases of the junction left unmatched. The CDR3 DNA sequence: TGTGCCAGCAGCCAACAGGGGTTGTGGACTGAAGCTTTCTTT. Encoded protein: CASSQQGLWTEAFF. The variable domain in full, completed from reference TRBV7-9 and TRBJ1-1, reads DTGVSQNPRHKITKRGQNVTFRCDPISEHNRLYWYRQTLGQGPEFLTYFQNEAQLEKSRLLSDRFSAERPKGSFSTLEIQRTEQGDSAMYLCASSQQGLWTEAFFGQGTRLTVV.

A few counts support this clone. The chain uses TRBV20-1 and TRBJ1-1; no definite D call. The V end lost 7 bases, the J end lost 3 bases, and 6 bases lay between the germline ends. The germline CDR1 and CDR2 sequences are DFQATT and SNEGSKA (reference sequence). The CDR3 runs 10 residues. This CDR3 reads CSVRYTEAFF. The CDR3 region has the DNA TGCAGTGTCCGGTACACTGAAGCTTTCTTT.

This sequence joins TRBV5-1 and TRBJ2-5, with D maybe TRBD1 (6 bases). CDR1 and CDR2 (germline): SGHRS, YFSETQ. V lost 1 base to trimming and J lost 5 bases, with 12 bases between them. This CDR3 is built from 14 residues. CDR3 sequence reads: CASSLKPRGETQYF. In nucleotides, the CDR3 is TGCGCCAGCAGCTTGAAACCGAGGGGGGAGACCCAGTACTTC. The whole variable domain, filled in from reference TRBV5-1 and TRBJ2-5, reads KAGVTQTPRYLIKTRGQQVTLSCSPISGHRSVSWYQQTPGQGLQFLFEYFSETQRNKGNFPGRFSGRQFSNSRSEMNVSTLELGDSALYLCASSLKPRGETQYFGPGTRLLVL.

V is TRBV28 and J is TRBJ2-3, with D hard to call. Trimming shortened V by 3 bases and J by 3 bases, and 7 bases separated the two germline ends. Looked up from germline, CDR1 is MDHEN and CDR2 is SYDVKM. The CDR3 consists of 13 residues. The CDR3 loop reads CASSLVGTDTQYF. CDR3 DNA: TGTGCCAGCAGTTTGGTAGGGACAGATACGCAGTATTTT.

This sequence joins TRBV10-2 and TRBJ1-5; 12 bases align to TRBD1. The CDR3 extends over 17 amino acids. Germline trimming cut 7 bases from V and 7 bases from J; bases unmatched to any gene: 14. Germline V CDR1 and CDR2: WSHSY, SAAADI. The CDR3 region has the DNA TGCGCCAGCATTACCGTATTCCGGGACAGGGGGCAACAGCCCCAGCATTTT. Translated, it gives CASITVFRDRGQQPQHF.

The chain joins TRBV2 to TRBJ2-2, with 12 bases aligning to TRBD2. V dropped 10 bases and J dropped 7; count of bases not matched to a gene: 13. The CDR3 extends over 16 amino acids. The germline V gene encodes CDR1 SNHLY and CDR2 FYNNEI. The CDR3 protein is CATSRLAGVQSGELFF. The CDR3 DNA follows: TGTGCCACGTCAAGACTAGCGGGAGTGCAGAGCGGGGAGCTGTTTTTT.

The gene calls are TRBV6-1 and TRBJ2-3; D is undetermined. The CDR3 extends over 13 amino acids. CDR1 and CDR2 (germline): MNHNS, SASEGT. Trimming pared 10 bases from V and 0 bases from J, leaving 11 bases between. CDR3 region: CATSPSSTDTQYF. In DNA form, the CDR3 reads TGTGCCACCTCCCCGTCTAGCACAGATACGCAGTATTTT.

The V and J genes are TRBV10-3 and TRBJ2-5; TRBD1 or TRBD2 may be the D gene (6 bases each). V was cut by 6 bases and J by 5 bases, with 16 bases left in between. In germline, CDR1 is ENHRY, CDR2 SYGVKD. This CDR3 contains 14 residues. The CDR3: CAIRAQGGGETQYF. CDR3 in DNA: TGTGCCATCAGAGCACAGGGAGGAGGCGAGACCCAGTACTTC.

The V gene is TRBV18, the J gene TRBJ1-5; D ambiguous. V shed 4 bases and J shed 10 bases, with 11 bases lying between them. Germline V gene sequence: CDR1 KGHSH, CDR2 LQKENI. The CDR3 consists of 12 residues. The chain's CDR3 is CASSQYNKPQHF. As DNA, the CDR3 is TGTGCCAGCTCACAATACAACAAACCCCAGCATTTT. Complete variable domain (other parts from reference TRBV18 and TRBJ1-5): NAGVMQNPRHLVRRRGQEARLRCSPMKGHSHVYWYRQLPEEGLKFMVYLQKENIIDESGMPKERFSAEFPKEGPSILRIQQVVRGDSAAYFCASSQYNKPQHFGDGTRLSIL.

This chain joins TRBV9 and TRBJ1-2; 9 bases map to TRBD1. Germline CDR1 is SGDLS and CDR2 is YYNGEE. The CDR3 runs to 13 residues. Losses at the gene ends were 10 bases for V and 4 bases for J; bases not matched to a gene: 8. As DNA, the CDR3 is TGTGCCCGGCCGGGACAGGGAGGCTATGGCTACACCTTC. Residues: CARPGQGGYGYTF.

The chain links TRBV30 to TRBJ2-2; D gene ambiguous. Trimming took 2 bases from V and 3 from J, leaving 16 bases between them. This CDR3 spans 16 amino acids. The germline CDR1 and CDR2 sequences are GTSNPN and SVGIG (reference sequence). Here the CDR3 DNA reads TGTGCCTGGAGTAAACTTCTAAAGGGTGACACCGGGGAGCTGTTTTTT. Amino acids: CAWSKLLKGDTGELFF.

This clone was counted a single time. The chain joins TRBV5-1 to TRBJ1-2, with D hard to call. This CDR3 has 14 residues. Trimming cost V 2 bases and J 2 bases, with 10 bases left between them. Germline CDR1 SGHRS, CDR2 YFSETQ. In DNA, the CDR3 is TGCGCCAGCAGCTTTGGTGAAGGGAACTATGGCTACACCTTC. This encodes CASSFGEGNYGYTF.

The chain couples TRBV30 to TRBJ2-5, with 10 bases fitting TRBD2. The CDR3 extends over 16 amino acids. Germline V gene data show CDR1 as GTSNPN and CDR2 as SVGIG (reference sequence). The J segment lost 7 bases and the V segment lost 4 bases, leaving 15 bases of the junction unmatched. The CDR3 bases are TGTGCCTGGAATCTGGCTAGCGGGGGACCGGGGGGGACCCAGTACTTC. Translated, it gives CAWNLASGGPGGTQYF.

This chain links TRBV11-2 with TRBJ1-4; D remains ambiguous. Germline V lookup: CDR1 SGHAT, CDR2 FQNNGV. V was clipped by 1 base and J by 7 bases, with 13 bases between them. The CDR3 sequence is 15 residues long. The CDR3 sequence: CASSLGAVRSEKLFF. The DNA of the CDR3 is TGTGCCAGCAGCTTAGGGGCAGTTCGGAGTGAAAAACTGTTTTTT.

The chain combines TRBV5-4 with TRBJ1-2, with TRBD1 identical over 8 bases. This CDR3 comprises 15 residues. Unmatched junction bases numbered 8, after V lost 0 bases and J lost 7 bases. The V gene's germline CDR1 is SGHNT and CDR2 YYREEE (reference sequence). The CDR3 DNA reads as TGTGCCAGCAGCTTGGCGCAGGGGGCTATGAGTGGCTACACCTTC. Translation: CASSLAQGAMSGYTF.

The V and J genes are TRBV27 and TRBJ1-1; possibly TRBD1 for D (5 bases). CDR3 size: 15 residues. The V and J ends lost 5 bases and 3 bases respectively, with 16 bases between them. Germline assignment: CDR1 MNHEY and CDR2 SMNVEV (reference sequence). The CDR3 DNA follows: TGTGCCAGCAGTCCCCGCTCCGGGACTTACACTGAAGCTTTCTTT. Translation: CASSPRSGTYTEAFF.

This sequence joins TRBV7-9 and TRBJ2-5, with TRBD2 as a possible D gene (6 bases). In germline, CDR1 is SEHNR, CDR2 FQNEAQ (reference sequence). Deletions cut 0 bases from V and 5 bases from J, with 10 bases between. This CDR3 spans 14 amino acids. CDR3 in amino acids: CASSLALGRETQYF. In DNA, the CDR3 is TGTGCCAGCAGCTTAGCGCTGGGGAGGGAGACCCAGTACTTC.

CDR3 sequence (DNA): TGTGCCAGCAGCTTAGCGCGCGTAGAGAACTATGGCTACACCTTC. Translated, it gives CASSLARVENYGYTF. The chain joins TRBV7-9 to TRBJ1-2, with D unresolved. V lost 0 bases, J lost 2 bases, and 10 bases lay in between. Germline-derived CDR1 and CDR2 are SEHNR and FQNEAQ (reference sequence). The CDR3 length is 15 residues.

The chain combines TRBV7-3 with TRBJ1-1; no reliable D call. Trimming shortened V by 5 bases and J by 1 base, and 17 bases separated the two germline ends. Germline V CDR1 and CDR2: SGHTA, FQGTGA. The CDR3 has 16 amino acids. In DNA form, the CDR3 reads TGTGCCAGCAGCCCCGCCGGGCCCGATGGGAACACTGAAGCTTTCTTT. Translated: CASSPAGPDGNTEAFF.

In DNA, the CDR3 is TGTGCCAGCAGCTGGGGGGGCAATCAGCCCCAGCATTTT. This sequence encodes CASSWGGNQPQHF. The chain carries TRBV5-4 and TRBJ1-5, with D tentatively TRBD1 (5 bases). Germline assignment: CDR1 SGHNT and CDR2 YYREEE (reference sequence). This CDR3 comprises 13 residues. V was trimmed by 3 bases and J by 2 bases, leaving 6 bases between them.

V gene TRBV7-2 combines with J gene TRBJ2-5; D is perhaps TRBD1 (6 bases). V lost 5 bases, J lost 9 bases, and 19 bases lay in between. This CDR3 contains 14 residues. Per the germline V gene, CDR1 is SGHTA and CDR2 is FQGNSA. This CDR3 reads CASSPQGRRGAQYF. The CDR3 coding sequence is TGTGCCAGCAGCCCGCAGGGGCGCCGAGGCGCCCAGTACTTC.